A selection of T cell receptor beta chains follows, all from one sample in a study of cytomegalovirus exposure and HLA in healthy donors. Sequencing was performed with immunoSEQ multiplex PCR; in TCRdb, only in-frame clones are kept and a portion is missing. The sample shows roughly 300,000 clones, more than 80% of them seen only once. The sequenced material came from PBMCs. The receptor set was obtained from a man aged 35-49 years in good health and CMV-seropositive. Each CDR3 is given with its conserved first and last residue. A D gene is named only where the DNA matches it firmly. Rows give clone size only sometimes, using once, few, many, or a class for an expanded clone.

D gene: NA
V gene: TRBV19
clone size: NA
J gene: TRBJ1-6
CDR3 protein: CASSMTVEDSPLHF
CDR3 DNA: TGTGCCAGTAGTATGACGGTTGAGGATTCACCCCTCCACTTT

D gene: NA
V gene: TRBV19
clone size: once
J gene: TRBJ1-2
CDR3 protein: CASSMAGEGYTF
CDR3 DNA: TGTGCCAGTAGTATGGCAGGGGAAGGCTACACCTTC

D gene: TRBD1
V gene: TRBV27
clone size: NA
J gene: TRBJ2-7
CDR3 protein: CASSFGQGSSYEQYF
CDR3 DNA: TGTGCCAGCAGTTTTGGACAGGGGAGCTCCTACGAGCAGTACTTC

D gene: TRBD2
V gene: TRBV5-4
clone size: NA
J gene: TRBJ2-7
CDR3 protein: CASSFLGSGSAEQYF
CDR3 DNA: TGTGCCAGCAGCTTTCTAGGGAGCGGGAGTGCCGAGCAGTACTTC

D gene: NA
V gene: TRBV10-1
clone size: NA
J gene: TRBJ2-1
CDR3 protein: CASSEREGAPFLYNEQFF
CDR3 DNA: TGCGCCAGCAGTGAGAGGGAAGGGGCGCCGTTTCTTTACAATGAGCAGTTCTTC

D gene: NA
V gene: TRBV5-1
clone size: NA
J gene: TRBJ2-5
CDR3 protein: CASSLVADLETQYF
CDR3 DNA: TGCGCCAGCAGCTTGGTAGCGGACCTAGAGACCCAGTACTTC

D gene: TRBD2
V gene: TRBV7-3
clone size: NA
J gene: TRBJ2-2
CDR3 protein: CASSLGLAGGPGELFF
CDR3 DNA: TGTGCCAGCAGCTTGGGACTAGCGGGAGGTCCCGGGGAGCTGTTTTTT

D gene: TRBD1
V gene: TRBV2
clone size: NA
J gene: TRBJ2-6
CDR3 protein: CASTPGGFGANVLTF
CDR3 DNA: TGTGCCAGCACCCCAGGGGGCTTTGGGGCCAACGTCCTGACTTTC

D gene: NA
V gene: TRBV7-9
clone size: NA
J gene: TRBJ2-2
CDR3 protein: CSSSQLAGSNTGELFF
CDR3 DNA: TGTTCCAGCAGCCAACTGGCGGGGTCGAACACCGGGGAGCTGTTTTTT

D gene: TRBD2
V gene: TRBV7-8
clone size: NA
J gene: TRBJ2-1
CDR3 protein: CASSLRETSVNEQFF
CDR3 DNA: TGTGCCAGCAGCTTACGCGAGACTAGCGTCAATGAGCAGTTCTTC

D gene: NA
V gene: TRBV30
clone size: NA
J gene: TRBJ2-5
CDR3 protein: CAWSESPGHRKTQYF
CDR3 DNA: TGTGCCTGGAGTGAAAGCCCGGGACATAGGAAGACCCAGTACTTC

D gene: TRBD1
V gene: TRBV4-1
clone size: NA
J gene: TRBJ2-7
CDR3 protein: CASSQGDSYEQYF
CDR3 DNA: TGCGCCAGCAGCCAAGGGGACAGTTACGAGCAGTACTTC

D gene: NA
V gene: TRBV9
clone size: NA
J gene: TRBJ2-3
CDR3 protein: CASSVVPGGNTDTQYF
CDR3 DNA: TGTGCCAGCAGCGTAGTTCCGGGGGGCAACACAGATACGCAGTATTTT

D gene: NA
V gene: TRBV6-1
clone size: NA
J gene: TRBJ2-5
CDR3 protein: CASSGYWDKQETQYF
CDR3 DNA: TGTGCCAGCAGTGGATACTGGGACAAGCAAGAGACCCAGTACTTC

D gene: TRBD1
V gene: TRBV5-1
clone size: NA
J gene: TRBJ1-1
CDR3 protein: CASGFNDRDTEAFF
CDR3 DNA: TGCGCCAGCGGCTTCAATGACAGGGACACTGAAGCTTTCTTT

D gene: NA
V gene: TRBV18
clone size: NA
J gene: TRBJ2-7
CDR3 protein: CASSQDTTYEQYF
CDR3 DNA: TGTGCCAGCTCTCAGGACACCACCTACGAGCAGTACTTC

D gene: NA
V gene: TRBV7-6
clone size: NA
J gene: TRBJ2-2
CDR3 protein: CASSLAGANTGELFF
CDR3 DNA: TGTGCCAGCAGCTTAGCCGGGGCGAACACCGGGGAGCTGTTTTTT

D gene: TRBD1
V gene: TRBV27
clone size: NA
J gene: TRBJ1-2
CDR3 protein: CASTRGQNYGYTF
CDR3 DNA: TGTGCCAGCACCCGGGGACAGAACTATGGCTACACCTTC

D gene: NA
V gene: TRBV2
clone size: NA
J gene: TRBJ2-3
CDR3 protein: CATERGGGPTDTQYF
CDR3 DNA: TGTGCCACCGAAAGGGGGGGAGGGCCCACAGATACGCAGTATTTT

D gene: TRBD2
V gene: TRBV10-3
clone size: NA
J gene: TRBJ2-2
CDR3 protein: CAISEGLAGVSGELFF
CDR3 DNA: TGTGCCATCAGTGAGGGACTAGCGGGAGTGTCCGGGGAGCTGTTTTTT

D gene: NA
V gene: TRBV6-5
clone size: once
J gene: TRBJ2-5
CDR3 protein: CASSESPQETQYF
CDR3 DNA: TGTGCCAGCAGCGAAAGTCCCCAGGAGACCCAGTACTTC

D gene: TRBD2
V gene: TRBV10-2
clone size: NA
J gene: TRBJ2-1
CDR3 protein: CASSDLLAGGILGNEQFF
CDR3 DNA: TGCGCCAGCAGTGATCTCCTAGCGGGAGGGATTTTGGGCAATGAGCAGTTCTTC

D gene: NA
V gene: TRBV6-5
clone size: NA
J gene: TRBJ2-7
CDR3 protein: CASSQTAYEQYF
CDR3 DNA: TGTGCCAGCAGTCAGACAGCCTACGAGCAGTACTTC

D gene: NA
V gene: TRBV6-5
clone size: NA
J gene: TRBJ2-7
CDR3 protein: CASGQGPEQYF
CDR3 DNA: TGTGCCAGCGGGCAGGGCCCCGAGCAGTACTTC

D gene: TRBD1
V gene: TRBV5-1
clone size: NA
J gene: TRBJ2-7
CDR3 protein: CASSPTGFSFYEQYF
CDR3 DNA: TGCGCCAGCAGCCCGACAGGGTTCTCGTTCTACGAGCAGTACTTC

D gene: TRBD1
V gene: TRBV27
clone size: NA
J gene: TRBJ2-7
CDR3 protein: CASSPGQIYEQYF
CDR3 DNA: TGTGCCAGCAGTCCGGGACAGATTTACGAGCAGTACTTC

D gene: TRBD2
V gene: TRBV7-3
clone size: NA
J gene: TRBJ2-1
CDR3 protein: CASSSPGTSGYNEQFF
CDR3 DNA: TGTGCCAGCAGTTCCCCCGGGACTAGCGGTTACAATGAGCAGTTCTTC

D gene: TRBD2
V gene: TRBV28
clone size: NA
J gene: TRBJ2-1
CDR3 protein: CASSLLAEYNEQFF
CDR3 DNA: TGTGCCAGCAGTTTACTAGCGGAGTACAATGAGCAGTTCTTC

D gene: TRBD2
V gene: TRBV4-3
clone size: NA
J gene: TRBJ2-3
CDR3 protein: CASSPLRSGSISDTQYF
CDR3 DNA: TGCGCCAGCAGCCCTTTACGAAGCGGGAGTATCTCAGATACGCAGTATTTT

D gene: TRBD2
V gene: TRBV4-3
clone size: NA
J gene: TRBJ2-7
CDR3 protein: CASSPAGGSYEQYF
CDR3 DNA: TGCGCCAGCAGCCCCGCGGGGGGGTCCTACGAGCAGTACTTC

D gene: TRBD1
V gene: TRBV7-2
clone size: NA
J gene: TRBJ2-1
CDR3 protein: CASSRVGQSSYNEQFF
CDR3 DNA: TGTGCCAGCAGCCGCGTGGGACAGAGCTCCTACAATGAGCAGTTCTTC

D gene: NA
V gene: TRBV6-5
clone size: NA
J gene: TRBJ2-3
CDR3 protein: CASSWAGEGADTQYF
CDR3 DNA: TGTGCCAGCTCTTGGGCGGGGGAGGGGGCAGATACGCAGTATTTT

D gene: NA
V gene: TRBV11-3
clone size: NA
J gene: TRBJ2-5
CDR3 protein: CASSPGGLERETQYF
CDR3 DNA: TGTGCCAGCAGCCCAGGGGGACTAGAACGCGAGACCCAGTACTTC

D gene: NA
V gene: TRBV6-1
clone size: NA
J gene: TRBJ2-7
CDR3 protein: CASKFGEQYF
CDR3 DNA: TGTGCCAGCAAGTTCGGCGAGCAGTACTTC

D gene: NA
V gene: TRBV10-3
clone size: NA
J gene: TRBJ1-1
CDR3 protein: CAIKNGQGLEAFF
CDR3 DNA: TGTGCCATCAAGAACGGGCAGGGCCTTGAAGCTTTCTTT

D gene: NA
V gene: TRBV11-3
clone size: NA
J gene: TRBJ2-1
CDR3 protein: CASSFRGSSYNEQFF
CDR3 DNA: TGTGCCAGCAGCTTCCGCGGTAGCTCCTACAATGAGCAGTTCTTC

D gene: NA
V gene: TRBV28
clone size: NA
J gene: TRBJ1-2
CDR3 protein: CASISGGDGYTF
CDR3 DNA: TGTGCCAGCATTTCGGGGGGGGATGGCTACACCTTC

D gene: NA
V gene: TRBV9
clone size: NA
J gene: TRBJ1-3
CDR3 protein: CASSVGGTGNTIYF
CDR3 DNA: TGTGCCAGCAGCGTAGGCGGGACGGGAAACACCATATATTTT

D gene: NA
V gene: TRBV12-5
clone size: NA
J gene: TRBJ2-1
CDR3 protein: CASGVDYNEQFF
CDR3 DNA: TGTGCTAGTGGAGTAGATTACAATGAGCAGTTCTTC

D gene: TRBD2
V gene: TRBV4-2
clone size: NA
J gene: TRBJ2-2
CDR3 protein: CASSPTGGLAILAGELFF
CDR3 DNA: TGTGCCAGCAGCCCAACCGGGGGACTAGCGATATTAGCCGGGGAGCTGTTTTTT

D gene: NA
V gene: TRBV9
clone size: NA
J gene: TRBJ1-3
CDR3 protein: CASSVGGDSGNTIYF
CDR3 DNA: TGTGCCAGCAGCGTAGGGGGGGACTCTGGAAACACCATATATTTT

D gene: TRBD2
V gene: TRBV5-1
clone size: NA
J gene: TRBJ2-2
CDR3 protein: CASSPALAGVLGTGELFF
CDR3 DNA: TGCGCCAGCAGCCCGGCTCTAGCGGGAGTTCTGGGCACCGGGGAGCTGTTTTTT

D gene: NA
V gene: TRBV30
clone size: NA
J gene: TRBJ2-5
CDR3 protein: CAFLSGRGDLGETQYF
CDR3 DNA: TGTGCCTTTCTCTCGGGCAGGGGGGATTTAGGGGAGACCCAGTACTTC

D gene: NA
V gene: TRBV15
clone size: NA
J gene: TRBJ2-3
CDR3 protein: CATSRDIRDWSTDTQYF
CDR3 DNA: TGTGCCACCAGCAGAGATATCAGGGATTGGAGCACAGATACGCAGTATTTT

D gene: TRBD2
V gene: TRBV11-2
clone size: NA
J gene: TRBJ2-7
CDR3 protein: CASRRGVAYEQYF
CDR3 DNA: TGTGCCAGCAGGCGGGGGGTGGCCTACGAGCAGTACTTC

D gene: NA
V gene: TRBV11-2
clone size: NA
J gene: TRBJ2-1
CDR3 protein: CASSLGLVSDEQFF
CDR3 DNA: TGTGCCAGCAGCTTAGGACTAGTATCGGATGAGCAGTTCTTC

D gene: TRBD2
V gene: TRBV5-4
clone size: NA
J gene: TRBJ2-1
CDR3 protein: CASSSLQAGGYNEQFF
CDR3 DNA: TGTGCCAGCAGCTCGTTACAAGCGGGAGGGTACAATGAGCAGTTCTTC

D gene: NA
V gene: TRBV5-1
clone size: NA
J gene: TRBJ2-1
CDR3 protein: CASSHKTRHSYNEQFF
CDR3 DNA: TGCGCCAGCAGCCACAAAACACGTCACTCCTACAATGAGCAGTTCTTC

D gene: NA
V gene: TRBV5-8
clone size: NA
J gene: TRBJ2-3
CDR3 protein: CASSPGIRAGTDTQYF
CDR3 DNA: TGTGCCAGCAGCCCAGGGATCAGGGCGGGCACAGATACGCAGTATTTT

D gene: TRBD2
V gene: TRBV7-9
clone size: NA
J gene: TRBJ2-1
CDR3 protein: CASSLTSGRAHWYNEQFF
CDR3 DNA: TGTGCCAGCAGCCTCACTAGCGGGAGGGCCCATTGGTACAATGAGCAGTTCTTC

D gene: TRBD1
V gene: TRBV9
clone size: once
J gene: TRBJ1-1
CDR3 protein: CASSVSGGTEAFF
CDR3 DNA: TGTGCCAGCAGCGTATCAGGGGGCACTGAAGCTTTCTTT

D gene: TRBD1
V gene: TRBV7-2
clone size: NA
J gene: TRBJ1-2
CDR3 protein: CASSTYLSGQRTNYGYTF
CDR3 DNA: TGTGCCAGCAGCACCTACCTCTCGGGACAGCGGACTAACTATGGCTACACCTTC

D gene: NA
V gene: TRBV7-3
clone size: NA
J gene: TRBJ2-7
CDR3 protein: CACGVDGSYEQYF
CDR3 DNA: TGTGCCTGCGGAGTTGACGGATCCTACGAGCAGTACTTC

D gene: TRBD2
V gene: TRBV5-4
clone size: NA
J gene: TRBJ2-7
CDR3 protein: CASSHGTSGGSYEQYF
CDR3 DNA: TGTGCCAGCAGCCACGGGACTAGCGGGGGCTCCTACGAGCAGTACTTC

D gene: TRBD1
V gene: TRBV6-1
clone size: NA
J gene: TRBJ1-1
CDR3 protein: CASSFIPGQGRQAFF
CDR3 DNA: TGTGCCAGCAGTTTTATTCCGGGACAGGGGCGGCAAGCTTTCTTT